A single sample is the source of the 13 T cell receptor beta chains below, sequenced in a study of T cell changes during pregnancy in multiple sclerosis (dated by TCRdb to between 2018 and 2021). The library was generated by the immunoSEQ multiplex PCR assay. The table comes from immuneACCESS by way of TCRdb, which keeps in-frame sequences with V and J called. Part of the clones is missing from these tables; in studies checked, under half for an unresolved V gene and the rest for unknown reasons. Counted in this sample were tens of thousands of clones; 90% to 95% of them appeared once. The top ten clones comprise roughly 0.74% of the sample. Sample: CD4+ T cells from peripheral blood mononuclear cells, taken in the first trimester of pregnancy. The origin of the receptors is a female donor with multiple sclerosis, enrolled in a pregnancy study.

CDR3 in amino acids: CASSMTGTDTEAFF. The CDR3 coding sequence is TGTGCCAGCAGCATGACAGGGACGGACACTGAAGCTTTCTTT. This chain uses TRBV7-3 with TRBJ1-1; 7 bases are shared with TRBD1. Per germline, CDR1 SGHTA and CDR2 FQGTGA. The CDR3 has 14 residues. After removal of 5 bases from V and 3 bases from J, the junction contained 6 bases not matched to a gene.

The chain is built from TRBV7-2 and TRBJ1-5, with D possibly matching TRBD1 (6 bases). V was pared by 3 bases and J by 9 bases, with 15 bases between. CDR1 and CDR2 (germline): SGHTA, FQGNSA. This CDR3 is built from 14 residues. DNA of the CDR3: TGTGCCAGCAGCTTGTTAACAGGGCCGGCGCCCCAGCATTTT. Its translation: CASSLLTGPAPQHF.

In DNA, the CDR3 is TGTGCCAGCAGCACCAGGACAGGGGGCAATAATTCACCCCTCCACTTT. It specifies CASSTRTGGNNSPLHF. V is TRBV7-2 and J is TRBJ1-6; 11 positions match TRBD1. V dropped 5 bases and J dropped 5; count of bases not matched to a gene: 5. The germline gives CDR1 SGHTA, CDR2 FQGNSA. This CDR3 contains 16 residues.

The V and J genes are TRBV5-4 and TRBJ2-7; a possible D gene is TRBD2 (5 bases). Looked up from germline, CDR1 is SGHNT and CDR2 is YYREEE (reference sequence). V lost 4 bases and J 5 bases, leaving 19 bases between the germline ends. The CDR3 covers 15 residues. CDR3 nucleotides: TGTGCCAGCAGCCCCGGACTTTTGTTTAAAAACGAGCAGTACTTC. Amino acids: CASSPGLLFKNEQYF.

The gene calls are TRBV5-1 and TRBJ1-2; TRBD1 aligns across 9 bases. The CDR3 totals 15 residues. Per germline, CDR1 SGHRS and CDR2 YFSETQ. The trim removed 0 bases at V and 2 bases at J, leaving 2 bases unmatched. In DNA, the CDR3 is TGCGCCAGCAGCTTGGCCGGGACAGGGAACTATGGCTACACCTTC. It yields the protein CASSLAGTGNYGYTF.

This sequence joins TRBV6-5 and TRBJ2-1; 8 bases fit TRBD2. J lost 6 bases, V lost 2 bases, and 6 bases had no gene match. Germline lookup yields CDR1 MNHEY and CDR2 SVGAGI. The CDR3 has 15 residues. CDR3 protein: CASSYRGLDPNEQFF. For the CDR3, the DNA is TGTGCCAGCAGTTACCGGGGACTAGATCCCAATGAGCAGTTCTTC.

In DNA form, the CDR3 reads TGCAGTGCTAGACAGATTTACGAGCAGTACTTC. Residues: CSARQIYEQYF. The chain carries TRBV20-1 and TRBJ2-7; D ambiguous. Germline V gene lookup returns CDR1 DFQATT and CDR2 SNEGSKA (reference sequence). The CDR3 contains 11 residues. V lost 2 bases and J lost 4, with 6 bases in between.

This CDR3 reads CASSEFRASGANVLTF. CDR3 in DNA: TGTGCCAGCAGTGAGTTCAGAGCGTCTGGGGCCAACGTCCTGACTTTC. The gene calls are TRBV6-1 and TRBJ2-6; D not certain. The CDR3 is 16 amino acids. Trimming stripped 3 bases from V and 1 base from J, with 10 bases between. The germline gives CDR1 MNHNS, CDR2 SASEGT.

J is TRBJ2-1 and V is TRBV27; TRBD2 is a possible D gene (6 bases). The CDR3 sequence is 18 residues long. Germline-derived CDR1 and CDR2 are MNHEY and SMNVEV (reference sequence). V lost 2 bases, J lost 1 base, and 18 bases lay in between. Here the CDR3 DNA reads TGTGCCAGCAGTTTAAAAAAAGTTTGGAGGGATTCCTACAATGAGCAGTTCTTC. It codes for CASSLKKVWRDSYNEQFF.

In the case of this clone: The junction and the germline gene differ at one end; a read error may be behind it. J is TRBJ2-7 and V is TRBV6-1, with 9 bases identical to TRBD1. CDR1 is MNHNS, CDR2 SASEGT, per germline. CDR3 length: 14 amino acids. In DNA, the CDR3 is TGTGCCGGCAGGGAGGGACAGGGTAGGCACGAGCAGTACTTC. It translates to CAGREGQGRHEQYF.

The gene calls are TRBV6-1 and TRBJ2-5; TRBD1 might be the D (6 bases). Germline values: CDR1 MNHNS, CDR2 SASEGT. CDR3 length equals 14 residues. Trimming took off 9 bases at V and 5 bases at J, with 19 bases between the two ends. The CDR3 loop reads CASTEQGALETQYF. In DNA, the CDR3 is TGTGCCAGTACAGAACAGGGTGCTCTGGAGACCCAGTACTTC.

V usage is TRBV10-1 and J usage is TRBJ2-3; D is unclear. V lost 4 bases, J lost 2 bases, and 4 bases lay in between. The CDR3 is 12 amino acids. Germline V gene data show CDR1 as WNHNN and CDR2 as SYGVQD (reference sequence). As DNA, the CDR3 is TGCGCCAGCAGTGCCTCCACAGATACGCAGTATTTT. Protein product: CASSASTDTQYF.

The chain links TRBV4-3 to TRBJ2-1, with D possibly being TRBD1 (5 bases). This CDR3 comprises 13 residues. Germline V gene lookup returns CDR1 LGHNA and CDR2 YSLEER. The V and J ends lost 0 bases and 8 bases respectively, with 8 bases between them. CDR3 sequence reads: CASSQDWGDEQFF. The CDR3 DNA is TGCGCCAGCAGCCAAGACTGGGGCGATGAGCAGTTCTTC.